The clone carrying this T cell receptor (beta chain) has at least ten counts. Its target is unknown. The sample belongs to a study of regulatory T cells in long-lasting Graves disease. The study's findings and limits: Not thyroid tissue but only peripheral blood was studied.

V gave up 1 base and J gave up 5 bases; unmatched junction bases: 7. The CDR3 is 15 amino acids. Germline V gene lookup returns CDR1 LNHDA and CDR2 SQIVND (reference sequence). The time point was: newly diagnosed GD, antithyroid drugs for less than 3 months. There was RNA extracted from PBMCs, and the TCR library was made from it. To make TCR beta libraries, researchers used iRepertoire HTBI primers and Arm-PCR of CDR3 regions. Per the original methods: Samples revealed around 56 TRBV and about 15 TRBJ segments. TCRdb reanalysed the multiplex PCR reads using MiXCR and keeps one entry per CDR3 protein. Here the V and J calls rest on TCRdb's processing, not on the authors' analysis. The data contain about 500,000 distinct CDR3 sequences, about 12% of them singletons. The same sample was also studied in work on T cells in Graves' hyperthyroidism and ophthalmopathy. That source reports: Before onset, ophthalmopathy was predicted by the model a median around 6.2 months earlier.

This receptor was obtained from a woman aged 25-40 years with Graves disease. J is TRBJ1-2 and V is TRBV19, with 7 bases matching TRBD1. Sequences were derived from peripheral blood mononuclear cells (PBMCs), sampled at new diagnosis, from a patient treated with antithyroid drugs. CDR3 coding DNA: TGTGCCAGTAGTATAGGAAGGACAGGCGGGTATGGCTACACCTTC. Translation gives CASSIGRTGGYGYTF.